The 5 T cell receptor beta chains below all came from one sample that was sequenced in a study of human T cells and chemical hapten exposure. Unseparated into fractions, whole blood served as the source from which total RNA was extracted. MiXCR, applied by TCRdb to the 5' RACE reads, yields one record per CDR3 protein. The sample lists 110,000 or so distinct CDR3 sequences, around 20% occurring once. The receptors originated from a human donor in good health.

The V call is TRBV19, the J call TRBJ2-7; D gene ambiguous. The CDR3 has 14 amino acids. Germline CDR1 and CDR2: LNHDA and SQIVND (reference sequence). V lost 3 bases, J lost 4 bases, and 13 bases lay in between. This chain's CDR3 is CASSIDTDGYEQYF. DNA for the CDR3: TGTGCCAGTAGTATTGACACGGATGGGTACGAGCAGTACTTC. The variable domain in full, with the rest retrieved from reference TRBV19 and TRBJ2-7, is DGGITQSPKYLFRKEGQNVTLSCEQNLNHDAMYWYRQDPGQGLRLIYYSQIVNDFQKGDIAEGYSVSREKKESFPLTVTSAQKNPTAFYLCASSIDTDGYEQYFGPGTRLTVT.

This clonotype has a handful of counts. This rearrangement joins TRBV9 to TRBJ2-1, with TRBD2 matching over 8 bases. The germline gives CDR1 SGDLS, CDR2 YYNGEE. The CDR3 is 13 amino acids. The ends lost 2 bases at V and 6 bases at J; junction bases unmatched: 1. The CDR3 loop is CASSVGTSNEQFF. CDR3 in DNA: TGTGCCAGCAGCGTCGGGACTAGCAATGAGCAGTTCTTC. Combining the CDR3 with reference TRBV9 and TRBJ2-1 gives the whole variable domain DSGVTQTPKHLITATGQRVTLRCSPRSGDLSVYWYQQSLDQGLQFLIQYYNGEERAKGNILERFSAQQFPDLHSELNLSSLELGDSALYFCASSVGTSNEQFFGPGTRLTVL.

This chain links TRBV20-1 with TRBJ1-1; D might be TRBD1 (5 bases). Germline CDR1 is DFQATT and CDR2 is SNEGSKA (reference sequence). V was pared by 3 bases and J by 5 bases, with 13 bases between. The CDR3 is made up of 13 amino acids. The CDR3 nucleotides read TGCAGTGCTAGGGGGCTTAGGGGAACTGAAGCTTTCTTT. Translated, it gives CSARGLRGTEAFF.

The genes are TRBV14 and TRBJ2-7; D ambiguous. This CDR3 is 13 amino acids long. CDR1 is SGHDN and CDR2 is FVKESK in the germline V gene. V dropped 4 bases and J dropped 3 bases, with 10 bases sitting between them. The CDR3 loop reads CASSLAGVYEQYF. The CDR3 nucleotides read TGTGCCAGCAGCCTGGCCGGAGTCTACGAGCAGTACTTC.

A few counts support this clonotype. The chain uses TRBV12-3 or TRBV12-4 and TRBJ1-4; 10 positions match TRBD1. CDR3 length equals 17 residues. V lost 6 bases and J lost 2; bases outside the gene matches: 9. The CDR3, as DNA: TGTGCCAGCAGACCGACAGGGGGCATCGCGACTAATGAAAAACTGTTTTTT. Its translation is CASRPTGGIATNEKLFF.